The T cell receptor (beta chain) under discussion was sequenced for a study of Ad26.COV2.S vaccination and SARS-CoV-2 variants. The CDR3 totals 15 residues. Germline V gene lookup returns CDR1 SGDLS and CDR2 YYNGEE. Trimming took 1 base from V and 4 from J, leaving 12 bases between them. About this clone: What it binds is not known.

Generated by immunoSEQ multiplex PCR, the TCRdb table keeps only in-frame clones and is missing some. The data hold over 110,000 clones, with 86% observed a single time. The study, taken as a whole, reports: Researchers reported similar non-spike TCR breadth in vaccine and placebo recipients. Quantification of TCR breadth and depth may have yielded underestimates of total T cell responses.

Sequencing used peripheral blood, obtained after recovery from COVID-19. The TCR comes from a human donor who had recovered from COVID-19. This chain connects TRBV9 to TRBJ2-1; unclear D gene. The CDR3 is CASSVTLGWYNEQFF. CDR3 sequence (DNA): TGTGCCAGCAGCGTAACCCTTGGTTGGTACAATGAGCAGTTCTTC.